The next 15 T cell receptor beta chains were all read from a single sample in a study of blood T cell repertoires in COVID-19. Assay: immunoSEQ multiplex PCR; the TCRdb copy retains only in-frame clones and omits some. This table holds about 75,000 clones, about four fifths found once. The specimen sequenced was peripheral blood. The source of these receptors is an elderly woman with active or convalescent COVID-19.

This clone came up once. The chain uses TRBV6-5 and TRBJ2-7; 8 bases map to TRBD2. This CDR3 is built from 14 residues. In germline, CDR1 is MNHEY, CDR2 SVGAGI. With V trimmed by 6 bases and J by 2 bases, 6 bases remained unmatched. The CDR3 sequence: CASRQGLAAYEQYF. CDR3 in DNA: TGTGCCAGCAGACAAGGACTAGCAGCCTACGAGCAGTACTTC.

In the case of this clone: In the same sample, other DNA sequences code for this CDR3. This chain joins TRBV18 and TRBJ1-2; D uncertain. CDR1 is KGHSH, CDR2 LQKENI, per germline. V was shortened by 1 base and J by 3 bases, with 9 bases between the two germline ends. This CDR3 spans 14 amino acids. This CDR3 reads CASSPRGSDYGYTF. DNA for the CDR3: TGTGCCAGCTCACCACGAGGGAGTGACTATGGCTACACCTTC.

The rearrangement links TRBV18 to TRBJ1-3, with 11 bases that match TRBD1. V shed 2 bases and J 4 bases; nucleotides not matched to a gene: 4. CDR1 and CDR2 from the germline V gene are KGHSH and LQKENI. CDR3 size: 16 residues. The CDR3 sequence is CASSPWTGGFGNTIYF. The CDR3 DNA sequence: TGTGCCAGCTCACCATGGACAGGGGGCTTCGGAAACACCATATATTTT.

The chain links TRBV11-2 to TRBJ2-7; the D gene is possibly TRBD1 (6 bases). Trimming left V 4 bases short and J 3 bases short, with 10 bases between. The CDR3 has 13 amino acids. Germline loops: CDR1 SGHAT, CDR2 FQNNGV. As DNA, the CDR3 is TGTGCCAGCAGCTCGGGACATTTCTACGAGCAGTACTTC. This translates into CASSSGHFYEQYF. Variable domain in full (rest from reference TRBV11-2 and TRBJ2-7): EAGVAQSPRYKIIEKRQSVAFWCNPISGHATLYWYQQILGQGPKLLIQFQNNGVVDDSQLPKDRFSAERLKGVDSTLKIQPAKLEDSAVYLCASSSGHFYEQYFGPGTRLTVT.

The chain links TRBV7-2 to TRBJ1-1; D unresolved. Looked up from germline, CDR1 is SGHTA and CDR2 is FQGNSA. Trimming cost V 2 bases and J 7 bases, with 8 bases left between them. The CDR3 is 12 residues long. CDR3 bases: TGTGCCAGCAGCTTATTACGGGTTGAAGCTTTCTTT. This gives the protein CASSLLRVEAFF.

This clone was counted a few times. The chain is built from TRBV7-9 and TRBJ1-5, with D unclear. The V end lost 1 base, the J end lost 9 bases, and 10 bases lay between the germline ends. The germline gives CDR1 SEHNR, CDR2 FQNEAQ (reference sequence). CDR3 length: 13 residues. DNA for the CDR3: TGTGCCAGCAGCTTAGTATCTCAAGCGCCCCAGCATTTT. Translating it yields CASSLVSQAPQHF.

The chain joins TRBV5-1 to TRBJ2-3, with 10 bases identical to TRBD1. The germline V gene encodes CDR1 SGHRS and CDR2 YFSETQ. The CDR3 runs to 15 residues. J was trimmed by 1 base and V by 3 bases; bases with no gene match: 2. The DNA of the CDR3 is TGCGCCAGCAGCTCCGGGACAGGGGGCACAGATACGCAGTATTTT. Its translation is CASSSGTGGTDTQYF.

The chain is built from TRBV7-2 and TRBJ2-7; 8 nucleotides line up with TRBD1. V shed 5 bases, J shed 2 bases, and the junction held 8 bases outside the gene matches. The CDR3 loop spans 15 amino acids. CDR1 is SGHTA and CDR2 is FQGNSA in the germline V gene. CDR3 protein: CASSVPGTGPYEQYF. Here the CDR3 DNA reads TGTGCCAGCAGCGTCCCCGGGACAGGTCCCTACGAGCAGTACTTC.

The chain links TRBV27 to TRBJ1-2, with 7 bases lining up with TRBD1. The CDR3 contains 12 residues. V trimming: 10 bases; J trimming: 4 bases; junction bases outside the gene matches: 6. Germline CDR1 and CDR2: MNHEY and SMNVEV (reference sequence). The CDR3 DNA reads TGTGCCATCCGGACAGGAGGCTATGGCTACACCTTC. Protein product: CAIRTGGYGYTF.

The CDR3 region is CSVPGSYEQYF. CDR3 sequence (DNA): TGCAGTGTTCCAGGCTCCTACGAGCAGTACTTC. The gene calls are TRBV20-1 and TRBJ2-7, with no clear D. The CDR3 is made up of 11 amino acids. Germline V gives CDR1 DFQATT, CDR2 SNEGSKA (reference sequence). V lost 7 bases, J lost 0 bases, and 7 bases lay in between.

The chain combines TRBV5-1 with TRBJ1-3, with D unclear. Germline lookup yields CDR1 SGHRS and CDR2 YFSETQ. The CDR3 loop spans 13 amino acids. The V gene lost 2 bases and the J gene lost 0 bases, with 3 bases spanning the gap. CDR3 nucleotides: TGCGCCAGCAGCTTCGGCTCTGGAAACACCATATATTTT. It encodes CASSFGSGNTIYF.

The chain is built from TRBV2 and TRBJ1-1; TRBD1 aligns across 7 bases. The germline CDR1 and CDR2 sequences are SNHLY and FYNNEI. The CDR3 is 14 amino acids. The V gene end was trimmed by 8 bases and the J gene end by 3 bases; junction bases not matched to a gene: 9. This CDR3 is CASGAAGGHTEAFF. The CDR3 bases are TGTGCCAGCGGGGCGGCAGGGGGACACACTGAAGCTTTCTTT.

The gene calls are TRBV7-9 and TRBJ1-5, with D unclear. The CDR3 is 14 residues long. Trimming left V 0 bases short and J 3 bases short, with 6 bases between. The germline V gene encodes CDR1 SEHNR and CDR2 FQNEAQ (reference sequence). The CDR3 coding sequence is TGTGCCAGCAGCTTAGCACAGCCCAATCAGCCCCAGCATTTT. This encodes CASSLAQPNQPQHF.

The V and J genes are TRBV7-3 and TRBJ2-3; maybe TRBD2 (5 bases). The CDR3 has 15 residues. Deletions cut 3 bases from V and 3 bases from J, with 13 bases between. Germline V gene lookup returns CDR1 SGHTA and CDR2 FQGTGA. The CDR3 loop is CASSFGGLSTDTQYF. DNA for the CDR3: TGTGCCAGCAGCTTCGGAGGACTCAGTACAGATACGCAGTATTTT.

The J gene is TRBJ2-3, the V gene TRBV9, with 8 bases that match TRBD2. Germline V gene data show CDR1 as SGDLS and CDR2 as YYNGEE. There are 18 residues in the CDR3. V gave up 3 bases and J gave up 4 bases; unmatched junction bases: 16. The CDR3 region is CASSASLAGSVGADTQYF. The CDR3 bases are TGTGCCAGCAGCGCCAGTTTAGCGGGGTCGGTTGGGGCAGATACGCAGTATTTT.